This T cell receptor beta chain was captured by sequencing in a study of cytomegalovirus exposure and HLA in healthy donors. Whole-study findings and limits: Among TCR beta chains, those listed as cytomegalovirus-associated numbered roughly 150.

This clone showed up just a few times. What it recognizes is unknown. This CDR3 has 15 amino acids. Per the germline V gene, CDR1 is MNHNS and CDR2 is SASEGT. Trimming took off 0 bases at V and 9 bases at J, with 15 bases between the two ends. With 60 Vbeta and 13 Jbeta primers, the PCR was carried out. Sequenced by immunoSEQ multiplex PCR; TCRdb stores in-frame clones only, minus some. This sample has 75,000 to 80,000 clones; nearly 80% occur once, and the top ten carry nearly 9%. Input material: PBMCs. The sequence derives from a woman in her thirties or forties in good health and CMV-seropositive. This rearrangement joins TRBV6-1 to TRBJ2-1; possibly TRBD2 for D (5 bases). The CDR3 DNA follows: TGTGCCAGCAGTGAAGCTGAGGACGCCGGGGTTGAGCAGTTCTTC. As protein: CASSEAEDAGVEQFF.